Included here is one T cell receptor beta chain sequence, with context. As yet, its antigen is unknown. Germline V lookup: CDR1 SNHLY, CDR2 FYNNEI. Trimming left V 3 bases short and J 7 bases short, with 16 bases between. The CDR3 is 15 amino acids. Repertoires were generated with immunoSEQ multiplex PCR, while TCRdb's copy carries only in-frame clones and drops some. Here the sample spans approximately 20,000 clones, about 80% being singletons. The sample belongs to a study of OX40 agonist ivuxolimab in advanced cancers. Overall study context: Patients in dose escalation had liver, melanoma, kidney or head and neck cancers. Three patients, one with hepatocellular carcinoma and two with cutaneous melanoma, responded partially.

Patients were ruled out by autoimmune disease history or systemic immunosuppression. Study-level results: Expanded clones belonging to CD8+ T cells outnumbered, on average, those of CD4+.

This TCR derives from an adult with an advanced solid tumor such as melanoma, head and neck, liver or kidney cancer. Sample: CD4+ or CD8+ T cells sorted from blood, taken in a trial of the OX40 agonist ivuxolimab. J is TRBJ2-1 and V is TRBV2, with D tentatively TRBD2 (6 bases). CDR3 region: CASSDGASAVNEQFF. Written as DNA, the CDR3 is TGTGCCAGCAGTGACGGGGCTAGCGCGGTAAATGAGCAGTTCTTC.